The rows below give T cell receptor beta chains drawn from one sample of a study of T cells in Graves' hyperthyroidism and ophthalmopathy. TCRdb independently ran MiXCR on the multiplex PCR reads; one entry per CDR3 protein. Of about 360,000 distinct CDR3 sequences detected, roughly 13% appear once; the ten largest clones hold around 9.2%. Material for sequencing was blood. The receptors were gathered from a woman aged 18-30 years with Graves' hyperthyroidism. CDR3s include the opening cysteine and the closing phenylalanine or tryptophan. Each record gives: CDR3 DNA, CDR3 protein, clone size, J gene, CDR3 length, V gene, D gene. D genes are given only for firm matches. Clone size is not always given. Where it is, it says once, few, many or a class for expanded clones.

cdr3_nt: TGCAGTGCCAATGGTGGAAACACCATATATTTT
cdr3_aa: CSANGGNTIYF
clone_size: many
j_call: TRBJ1-3
cdr3_length: 11
v_call: TRBV20-1
d_call: -

cdr3_nt: TGCAGTGCTAGGGCCGGGACTGCAAATGAGCAGTTCTTC
cdr3_aa: CSARAGTANEQFF
clone_size: many
j_call: TRBJ2-1
cdr3_length: 13
v_call: TRBV20-1
d_call: -

cdr3_nt: TGCAGTGCTCGCGCCTTACTAGCGGGAGGGCTGTACAATGAGCAGTTCTTC
cdr3_aa: CSARALLAGGLYNEQFF
clone_size: many
j_call: TRBJ2-1
cdr3_length: 17
v_call: TRBV20-1
d_call: TRBD2

cdr3_nt: TGTGCCAGCAGCCCGAACGTAGGCTATGGCTACACCTTC
cdr3_aa: CASSPNVGYGYTF
clone_size: many
j_call: TRBJ1-2
cdr3_length: 13
v_call: TRBV6-1
d_call: -

cdr3_nt: TGTGCCAGCAGCTTCGTAGCGGGAGTTCCCGACGAGCAGTACTTC
cdr3_aa: CASSFVAGVPDEQYF
clone_size: many
j_call: TRBJ2-7
cdr3_length: 15
v_call: TRBV7-2
d_call: TRBD2

cdr3_nt: TGTGCCAGCAGTTTCTGGCCCTCGCCACAGGGCTACGAGCAGTACTTC
cdr3_aa: CASSFWPSPQGYEQYF
clone_size: -
j_call: TRBJ2-7
cdr3_length: 16
v_call: TRBV28
d_call: -

cdr3_nt: TGTGCCAGTAACGGCCAGGGAACATCCTACAATGAGCAGTTCTTC
cdr3_aa: CASNGQGTSYNEQFF
clone_size: -
j_call: TRBJ2-1
cdr3_length: 15
v_call: TRBV19
d_call: -

cdr3_nt: TGTGCCACCAGCAGAGATCTAGGGCCCCAAGAGACCCAGTACTTC
cdr3_aa: CATSRDLGPQETQYF
clone_size: many
j_call: TRBJ2-5
cdr3_length: 15
v_call: TRBV15
d_call: -

cdr3_nt: TGCGCCAGCAACCAGGAGGGGGGTAGGGTCACCGGGGAGCTGTTTTTT
cdr3_aa: CASNQEGGRVTGELFF
clone_size: -
j_call: TRBJ2-2
cdr3_length: 16
v_call: TRBV10-2
d_call: -

cdr3_nt: TGCGCCAGCAGCTTGGGGCAGGTCTACAATGAGCAGCTCTTC
cdr3_aa: CASSLGQVYNEQLF
clone_size: -
j_call: TRBJ2-1
cdr3_length: 14
v_call: TRBV5-1
d_call: -